This T cell receptor beta chain was recovered during a study of beta chain features in type 1 diabetes. About the study: No age, gender or cell yield differences were seen between patients and healthy donors.

CDR1 is SGHRS and CDR2 is YFSETQ in the germline V gene. The CDR3 has 15 residues. V lost 6 bases, J lost 9 bases, and 15 bases stayed unmatched. TCRB transcripts that were expressed got sequenced, as all of the isolated RNA had been reverse transcribed. Only in-frame clones appear in the TCRdb table, and some are missing; sequencing was by immunoSEQ multiplex PCR. The profile covers about 410,000 clones, with around 14% appearing a single time and roughly 0.033% taken by the ten largest. This clone has only a few counts. The sequence was obtained from a man aged 25 to 40 in good health. J is TRBJ2-1 and V is TRBV5-1, with 7 bases fitting TRBD1. Sequencing was performed on naive CD4+ T cells from blood. CDR3 region: CASNPQGVRVSEQFF. The CDR3 DNA reads TGCGCCAGCAACCCCCAGGGGGTTAGAGTCAGTGAGCAGTTCTTC. Full variable domain (outside the CDR3, taken from reference TRBV5-1 and TRBJ2-1): KAGVTQTPRYLIKTRGQQVTLSCSPISGHRSVSWYQQTPGQGLQFLFEYFSETQRNKGNFPGRFSGRQFSNSRSEMNVSTLELGDSALYLCASNPQGVRVSEQFFGPGTRLTVL.